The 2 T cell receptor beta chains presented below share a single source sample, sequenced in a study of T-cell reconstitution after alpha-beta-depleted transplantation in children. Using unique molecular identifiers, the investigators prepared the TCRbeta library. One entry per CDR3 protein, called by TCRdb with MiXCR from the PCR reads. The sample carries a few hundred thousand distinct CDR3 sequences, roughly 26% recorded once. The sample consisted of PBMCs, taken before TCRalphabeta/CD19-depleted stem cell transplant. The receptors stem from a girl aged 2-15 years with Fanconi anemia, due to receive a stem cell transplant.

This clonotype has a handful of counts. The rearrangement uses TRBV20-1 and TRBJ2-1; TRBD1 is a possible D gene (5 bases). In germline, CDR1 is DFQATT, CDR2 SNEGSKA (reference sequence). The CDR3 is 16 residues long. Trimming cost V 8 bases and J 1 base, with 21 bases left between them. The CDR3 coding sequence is TGCAGTCCCGTTCCCAGGGTAAGGATATCCTACAATGAGCAGTTCTTC. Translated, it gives CSPVPRVRISYNEQFF.

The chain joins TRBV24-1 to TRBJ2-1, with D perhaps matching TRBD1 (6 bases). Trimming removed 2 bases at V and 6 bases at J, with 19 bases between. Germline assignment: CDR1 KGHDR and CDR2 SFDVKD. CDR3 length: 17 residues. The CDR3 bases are TGTGCCACCAGTGATTCAACAACAGGGAGTGCGGGCAATGAGCAGTTCTTC. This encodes CATSDSTTGSAGNEQFF.